This T cell receptor (beta chain) was found in a study of cytomegalovirus exposure and HLA in healthy donors. Study summary: Roughly 80 million unique TCRs from HLA-typed donors made up an early data release. Findings and limits, study-wide: In a later analysis, V- and J-gene trimming of beta chains associated with a DCLRE1C missense variant, replicated independently.

Primers: 60 Vbeta forward and 13 Jbeta reverse. Sequencing used immunoSEQ multiplex PCR; TCRdb keeps in-frame clones, though not all of them. The data hold approximately 150,000 clones, with 80% observed a single time. CDR1 is SGHNT and CDR2 is YENEEA in the germline V gene. The V gene lost 0 bases and the J gene lost 3 bases, with 12 bases spanning the gap. This CDR3 comprises 15 residues. Concerning this clone itself: What it binds is unknown.

The genes are TRBV11-3 and TRBJ2-7, with D hard to call. Sequenced material: PBMCs. The clonotype originates from a man aged 25 to 45 in good health and CMV-seropositive. CDR3 in amino acids: CASSLDPYSVYEQYF. In nucleotides, the CDR3 is TGTGCCAGCAGCTTAGATCCCTATTCTGTCTACGAGCAGTACTTC.